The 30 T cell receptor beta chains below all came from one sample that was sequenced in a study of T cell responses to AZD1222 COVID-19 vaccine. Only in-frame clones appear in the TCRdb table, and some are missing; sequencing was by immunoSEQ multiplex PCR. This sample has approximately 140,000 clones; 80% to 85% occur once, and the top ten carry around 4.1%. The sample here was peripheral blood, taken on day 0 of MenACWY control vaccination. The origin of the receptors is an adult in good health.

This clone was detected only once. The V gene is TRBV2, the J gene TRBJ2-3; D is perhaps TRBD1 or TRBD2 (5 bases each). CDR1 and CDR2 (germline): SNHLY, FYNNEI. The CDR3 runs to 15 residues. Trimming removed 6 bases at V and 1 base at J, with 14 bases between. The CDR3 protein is CASSLQMGGTDTQYF. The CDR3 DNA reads TGTGCCAGCAGCCTACAAATGGGGGGCACAGATACGCAGTATTTT.

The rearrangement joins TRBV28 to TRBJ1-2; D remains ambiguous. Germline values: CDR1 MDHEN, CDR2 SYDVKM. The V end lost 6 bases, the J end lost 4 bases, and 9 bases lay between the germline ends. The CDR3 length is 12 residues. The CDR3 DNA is TGTGCCAGCAGACAGTTGAGCTATGGCTACACCTTC. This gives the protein CASRQLSYGYTF.

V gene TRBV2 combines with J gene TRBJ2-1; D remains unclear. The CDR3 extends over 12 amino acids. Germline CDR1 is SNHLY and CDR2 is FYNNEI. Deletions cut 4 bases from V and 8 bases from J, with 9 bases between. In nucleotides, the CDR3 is TGTGCCAGCAGTGTTGAAGGCTATGAGCAGTTCTTC. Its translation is CASSVEGYEQFF.

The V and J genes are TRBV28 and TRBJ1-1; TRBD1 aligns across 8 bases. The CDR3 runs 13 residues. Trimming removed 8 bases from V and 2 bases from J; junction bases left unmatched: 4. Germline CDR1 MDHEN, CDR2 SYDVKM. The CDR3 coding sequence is TGTGCCAGCCGGGGACAGGTTAACACTGAAGCTTTCTTT. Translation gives CASRGQVNTEAFF. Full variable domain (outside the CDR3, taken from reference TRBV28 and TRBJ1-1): DVKVTQSSRYLVKRTGEKVFLECVQDMDHENMFWYRQDPGLGLRLIYFSYDVKMKEKGDIPEGYSVSREKKERFSLILESASTNQTSMYLCASRGQVNTEAFFGQGTRLTVV.

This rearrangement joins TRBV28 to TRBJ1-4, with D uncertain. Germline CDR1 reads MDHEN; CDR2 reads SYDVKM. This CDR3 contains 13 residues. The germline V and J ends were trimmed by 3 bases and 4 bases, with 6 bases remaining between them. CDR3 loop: CASSFNSNEKLFF. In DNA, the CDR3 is TGTGCCAGCAGTTTCAACAGTAATGAAAAACTGTTTTTT. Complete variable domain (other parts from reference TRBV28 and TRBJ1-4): DVKVTQSSRYLVKRTGEKVFLECVQDMDHENMFWYRQDPGLGLRLIYFSYDVKMKEKGDIPEGYSVSREKKERFSLILESASTNQTSMYLCASSFNSNEKLFFGSGTQLSVL.

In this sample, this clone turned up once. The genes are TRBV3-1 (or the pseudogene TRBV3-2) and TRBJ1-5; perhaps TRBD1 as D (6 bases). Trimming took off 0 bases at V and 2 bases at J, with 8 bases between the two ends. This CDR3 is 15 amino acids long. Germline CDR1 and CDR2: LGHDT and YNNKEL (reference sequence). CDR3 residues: CASSQDPGGNQPQHF. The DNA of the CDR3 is TGTGCCAGCAGCCAAGATCCAGGGGGCAATCAGCCCCAGCATTTT.

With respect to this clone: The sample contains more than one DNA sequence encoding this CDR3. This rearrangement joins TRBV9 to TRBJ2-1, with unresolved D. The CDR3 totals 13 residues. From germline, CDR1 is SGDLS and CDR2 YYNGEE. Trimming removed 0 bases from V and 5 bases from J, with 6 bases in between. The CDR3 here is CASSVGTNNEQFF. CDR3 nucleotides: TGTGCCAGCAGCGTAGGGACCAACAATGAGCAGTTCTTC.

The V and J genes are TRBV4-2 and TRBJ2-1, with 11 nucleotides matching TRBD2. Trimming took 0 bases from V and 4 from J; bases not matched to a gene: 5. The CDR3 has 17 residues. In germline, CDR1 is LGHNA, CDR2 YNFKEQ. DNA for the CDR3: TGTGCCAGCAGCCAAGATGCTAGCGGGGGGCCATACAATGAGCAGTTCTTC. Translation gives CASSQDASGGPYNEQFF.

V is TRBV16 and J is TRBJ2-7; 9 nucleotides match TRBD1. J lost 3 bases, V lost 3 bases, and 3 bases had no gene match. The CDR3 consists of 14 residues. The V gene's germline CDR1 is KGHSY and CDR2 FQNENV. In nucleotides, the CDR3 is TGTGCCAGCAGCCAGGACAGGGGAAACTACGAGCAGTACTTC. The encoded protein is CASSQDRGNYEQYF. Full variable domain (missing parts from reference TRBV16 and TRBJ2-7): GEEVAQTPKHLVRGEGQKAKLYCAPIKGHSYVFWYQQVLKNEFKFLISFQNENVFDETGMPKERFSAKCLPNSPCSLEIQATKLEDSAVYFCASSQDRGNYEQYFGPGTRLTVT.

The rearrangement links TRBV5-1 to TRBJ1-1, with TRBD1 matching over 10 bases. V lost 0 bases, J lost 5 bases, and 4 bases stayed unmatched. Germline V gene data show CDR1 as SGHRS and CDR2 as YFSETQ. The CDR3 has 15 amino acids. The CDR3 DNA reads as TGCGCCAGCAGCTTGGGACAGGGGGCCGGTACTGAAGCTTTCTTT. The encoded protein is CASSLGQGAGTEAFF.

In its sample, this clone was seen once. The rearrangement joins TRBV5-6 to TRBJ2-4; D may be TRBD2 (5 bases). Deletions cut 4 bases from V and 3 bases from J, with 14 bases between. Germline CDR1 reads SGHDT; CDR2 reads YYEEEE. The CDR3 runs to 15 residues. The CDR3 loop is CASSPAKEGKNIQYF. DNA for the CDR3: TGTGCCAGCAGCCCGGCGAAAGAGGGCAAAAACATTCAGTACTTC.

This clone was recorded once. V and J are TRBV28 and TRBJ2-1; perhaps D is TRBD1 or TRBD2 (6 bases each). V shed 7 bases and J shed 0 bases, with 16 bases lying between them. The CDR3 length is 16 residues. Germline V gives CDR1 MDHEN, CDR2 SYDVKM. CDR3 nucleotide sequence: TGTGCCAGCACTCTAGGGGGACTGAGCTCCTACAATGAGCAGTTCTTC. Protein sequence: CASTLGGLSSYNEQFF.

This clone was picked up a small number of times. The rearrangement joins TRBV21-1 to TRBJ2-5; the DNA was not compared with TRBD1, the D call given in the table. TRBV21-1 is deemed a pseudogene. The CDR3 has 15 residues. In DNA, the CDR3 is TGTGCCAGCAGCAACCCGGTAGGACATGGGGAGACCCAGTACTTC. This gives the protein CASSNPVGHGETQYF.

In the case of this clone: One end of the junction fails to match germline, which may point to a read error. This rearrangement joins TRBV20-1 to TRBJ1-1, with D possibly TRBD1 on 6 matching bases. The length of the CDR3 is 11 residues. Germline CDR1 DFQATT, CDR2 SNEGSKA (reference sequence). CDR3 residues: CSAPIRDKYSF. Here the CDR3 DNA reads TGCAGTGCTCCAATCCGGGACAAGTATTCCTTT.

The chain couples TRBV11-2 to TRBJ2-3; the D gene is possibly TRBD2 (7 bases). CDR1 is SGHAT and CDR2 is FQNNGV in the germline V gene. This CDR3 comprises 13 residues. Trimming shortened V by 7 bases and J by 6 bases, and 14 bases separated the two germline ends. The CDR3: CASKGGGRDTQYF. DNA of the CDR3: TGTGCCAGCAAGGGGGGGGGACGGGATACGCAGTATTTT.

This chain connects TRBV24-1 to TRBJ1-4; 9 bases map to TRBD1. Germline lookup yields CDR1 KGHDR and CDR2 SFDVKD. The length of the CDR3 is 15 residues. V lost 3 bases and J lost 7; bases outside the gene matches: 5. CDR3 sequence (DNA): TGTGCCACCAGTGATGCGGGACAGGGAGGTGAAAAACTGTTTTTT. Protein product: CATSDAGQGGEKLFF.

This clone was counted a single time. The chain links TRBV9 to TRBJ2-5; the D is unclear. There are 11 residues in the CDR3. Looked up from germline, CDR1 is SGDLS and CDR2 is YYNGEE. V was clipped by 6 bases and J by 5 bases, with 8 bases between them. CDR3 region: CASTPEETQYF. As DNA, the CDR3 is TGTGCCAGCACCCCCGAGGAGACCCAGTACTTC.

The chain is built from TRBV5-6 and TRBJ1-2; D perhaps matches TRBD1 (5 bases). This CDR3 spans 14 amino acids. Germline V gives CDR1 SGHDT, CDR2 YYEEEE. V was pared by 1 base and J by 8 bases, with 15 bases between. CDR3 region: CASSLSSGAGGYTF. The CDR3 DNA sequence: TGTGCCAGCAGCTTGAGTTCCGGGGCGGGAGGCTACACCTTC. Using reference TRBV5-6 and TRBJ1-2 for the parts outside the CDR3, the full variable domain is DAGVTQSPTHLIKTRGQQVTLRCSPKSGHDTVSWYQQALGQGPQFIFQYYEEEERQRGNFPDRFSGHQFPNYSSELNVNALLLGDSALYLCASSLSSGAGGYTFGSGTRLTVV.

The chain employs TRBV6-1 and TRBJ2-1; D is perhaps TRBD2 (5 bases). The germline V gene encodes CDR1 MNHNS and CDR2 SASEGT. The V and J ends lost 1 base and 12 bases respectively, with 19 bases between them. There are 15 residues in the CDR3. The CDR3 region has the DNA TGTGCCAGCAGTGAAGGGACTCAAGGCCCCTGGGCGCAGTTCTTC. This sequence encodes CASSEGTQGPWAQFF.

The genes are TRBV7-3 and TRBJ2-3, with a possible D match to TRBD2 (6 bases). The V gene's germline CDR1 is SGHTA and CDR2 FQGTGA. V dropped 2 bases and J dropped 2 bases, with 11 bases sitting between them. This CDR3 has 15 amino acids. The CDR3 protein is CASSLLGGVTDTQYF. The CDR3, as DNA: TGTGCCAGCAGCTTATTAGGAGGGGTCACAGATACGCAGTATTTT. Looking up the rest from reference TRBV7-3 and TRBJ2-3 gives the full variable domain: GAGVSQTPSNKVTEKGKYVELRCDPISGHTALYWYRQSLGQGPEFLIYFQGTGAADDSGLPNDRFFAVRPEGSVSTLKIQRTERGDSAVYLCASSLLGGVTDTQYFGPGTRLTVL.

The CDR3 spells CASSKTGYSNQPQHF. DNA of the CDR3: TGTGCCAGTAGTAAGACAGGTTATAGCAATCAGCCCCAGCATTTT. V usage is TRBV19 and J usage is TRBJ1-5; tentatively, D is TRBD1 (6 bases). The V gene's germline CDR1 is LNHDA and CDR2 SQIVND (reference sequence). Between the trimmed V and J ends, which lost 4 bases and 0 bases, there was a span of 10 bases. The CDR3 covers 15 residues.

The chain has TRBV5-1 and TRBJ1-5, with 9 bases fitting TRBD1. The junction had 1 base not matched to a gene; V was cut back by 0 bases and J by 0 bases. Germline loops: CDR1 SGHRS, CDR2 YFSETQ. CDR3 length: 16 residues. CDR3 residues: CASSLGQGDSNQPQHF. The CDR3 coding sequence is TGCGCCAGCAGCTTGGGACAGGGGGATAGCAATCAGCCCCAGCATTTT.

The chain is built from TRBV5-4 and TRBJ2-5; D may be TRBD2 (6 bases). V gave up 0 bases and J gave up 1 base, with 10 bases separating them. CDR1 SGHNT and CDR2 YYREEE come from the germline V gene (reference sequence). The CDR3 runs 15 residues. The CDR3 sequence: CASSLVGDFQETQYF. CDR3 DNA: TGTGCCAGCAGCTTGGTGGGGGACTTCCAAGAGACCCAGTACTTC.

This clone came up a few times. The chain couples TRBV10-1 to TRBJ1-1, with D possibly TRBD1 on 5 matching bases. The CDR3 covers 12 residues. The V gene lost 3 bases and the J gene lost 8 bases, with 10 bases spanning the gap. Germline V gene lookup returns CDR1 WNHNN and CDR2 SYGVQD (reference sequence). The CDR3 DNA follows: TGCGCCAGCAGTGAAACAGGCGGGGAAGCTTTCTTT. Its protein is CASSETGGEAFF.

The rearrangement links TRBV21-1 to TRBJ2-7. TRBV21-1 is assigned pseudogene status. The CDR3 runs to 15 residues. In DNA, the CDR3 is TGTGCCAGCAGCAAAGAGGGGCCCCGGGGTTACGAGCAGTACGTC. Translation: CASSKEGPRGYEQYV.

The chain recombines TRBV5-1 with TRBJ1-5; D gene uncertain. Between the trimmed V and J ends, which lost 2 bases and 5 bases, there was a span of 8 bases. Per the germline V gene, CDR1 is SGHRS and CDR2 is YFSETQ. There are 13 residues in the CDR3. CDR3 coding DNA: TGCGCCAGCAGCTTATCGACGGATCAGCCCCAGCATTTT. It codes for CASSLSTDQPQHF.

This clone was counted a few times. CDR3 DNA sequence: TGTGCCAGCAGTTATAACTCCCTAGGTTCACCCCTCCACTTT. It translates to CASSYNSLGSPLHF. V is TRBV6-5 and J is TRBJ1-6; D uncertain. Per the germline V gene, CDR1 is MNHEY and CDR2 is SVGAGI. The CDR3 contains 14 residues. The V and J ends lost 3 bases and 9 bases respectively, with 12 bases between them.

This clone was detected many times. Here the CDR3 reads CASRGTGASSETQYF. The CDR3 DNA reads as TGTGCCAGCAGGGGGACAGGGGCGAGTTCGGAGACCCAGTACTTC. V gene TRBV11-2 combines with J gene TRBJ2-5, with 10 bases identical to TRBD1. In germline, CDR1 is SGHAT, CDR2 FQNNGV. The CDR3 loop spans 15 amino acids. V lost 6 bases, J lost 5 bases, and 9 bases stayed unmatched.

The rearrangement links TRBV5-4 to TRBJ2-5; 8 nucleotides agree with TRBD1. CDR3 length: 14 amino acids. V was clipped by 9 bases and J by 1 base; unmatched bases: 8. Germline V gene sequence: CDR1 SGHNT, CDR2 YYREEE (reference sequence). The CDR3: CATANTGGQETQYF. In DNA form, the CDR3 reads TGTGCCACCGCCAATACAGGGGGCCAAGAGACCCAGTACTTC.

CDR3 sequence reads: CASSGEAPGFQYF. CDR3 bases: TGTGCCAGCAGCGGGGAGGCCCCGGGATTTCAGTACTTC. The chain is built from TRBV2 and TRBJ2-4, with D maybe TRBD2 (6 bases). The CDR3 is 13 residues long. Germline values: CDR1 SNHLY, CDR2 FYNNEI. V was trimmed by 6 bases and J by 11 bases, leaving 17 bases between them.